A selection of T cell receptor beta chains follows, all from one sample in a study of cytotoxic CD8 clonotypes in ibrutinib-treated CLL. Profiled with immunoSEQ multiplex PCR; TCRdb holds only in-frame clones, not every one. The table shows some 200,000 clones, with roughly 73% occurring only once. This specimen consisted of PBMCs, obtained after 12 months of ibrutinib treatment. The receptor source for this set is a human donor with chronic lymphocytic leukemia. The conserved cysteine and the conserved F or W are not part of the CDR3 here. The order of the fields is V gene, CDR3 protein.

V gene: TRBV2; CDR3 protein: ASSSGTGTYEQY
V gene: TRBV15; CDR3 protein: ATSRPSTEQY
V gene: TRBV30; CDR3 protein: AWSTRGEANYGYT
V gene: TRBV6-1; CDR3 protein: ASSEIANSEGFYGYT
V gene: TRBV25-1; CDR3 protein: ASSDKASGTYNEQF
V gene: TRBV6-1; CDR3 protein: ASRKGEVTYEQY
V gene: TRBV6-6; CDR3 protein: ASGYRGQF
V gene: TRBV5-1; CDR3 protein: ASSSTNPGETEAF
V gene: TRBV6-5; CDR3 protein: ASSPRDRANTEAF
V gene: TRBV25-1; CDR3 protein: ASSVRAHTGELF
V gene: TRBV2; CDR3 protein: AKQGASLNSPLH
V gene: TRBV2; CDR3 protein: ASSESAGYLLEQY
V gene: TRBV30; CDR3 protein: AWSVGGTGNSPLH
V gene: TRBV6-1; CDR3 protein: ASGLVPNTGELF
V gene: TRBV28; CDR3 protein: ASSLEDQPQH
V gene: TRBV10-2; CDR3 protein: ASSQTDRGRRHEQY
V gene: TRBV4-1; CDR3 protein: ASSRGQVSGANVLT
V gene: TRBV21-1; CDR3 protein: ASNKDSETYEQY
V gene: TRBV11-3; CDR3 protein: ASSLVGVRGGRRYEQY
V gene: TRBV6-5; CDR3 protein: ASSLPGSYEQY
V gene: TRBV4-1; CDR3 protein: ASSQGGYNEQF
V gene: TRBV28; CDR3 protein: ASYPGFMGYGYT
V gene: TRBV10-2; CDR3 protein: ASSESTTSGRVGETQY
V gene: TRBV6-1; CDR3 protein: ASSEGLAESYEQY
V gene: TRBV6-1; CDR3 protein: ASSGTQGVGINEKLF
V gene: TRBV4-1; CDR3 protein: ASSQDPSGANVLT
V gene: TRBV7-9; CDR3 protein: ASFVVQPTDEQF
V gene: TRBV6-5; CDR3 protein: ASGIMSEQF
V gene: TRBV9; CDR3 protein: ASSPFGEGSYNEQF
V gene: TRBV6-6; CDR3 protein: ASSYSENEAF
V gene: TRBV10-1; CDR3 protein: ASSPGQISNTEAF